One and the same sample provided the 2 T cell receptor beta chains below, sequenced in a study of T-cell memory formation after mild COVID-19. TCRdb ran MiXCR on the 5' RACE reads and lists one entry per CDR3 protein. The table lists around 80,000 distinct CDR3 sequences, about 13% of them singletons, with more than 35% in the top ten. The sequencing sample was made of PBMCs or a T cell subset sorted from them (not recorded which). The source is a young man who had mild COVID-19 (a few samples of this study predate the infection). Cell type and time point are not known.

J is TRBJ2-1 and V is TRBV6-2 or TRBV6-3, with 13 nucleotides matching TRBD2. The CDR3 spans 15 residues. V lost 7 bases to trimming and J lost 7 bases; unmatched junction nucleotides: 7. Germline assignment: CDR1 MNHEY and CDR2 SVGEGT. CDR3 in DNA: TGTGCCAGCACCCCTACTAGCGGGGGGGAGAATGAGCAGTTCTTC. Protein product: CASTPTSGGENEQFF.

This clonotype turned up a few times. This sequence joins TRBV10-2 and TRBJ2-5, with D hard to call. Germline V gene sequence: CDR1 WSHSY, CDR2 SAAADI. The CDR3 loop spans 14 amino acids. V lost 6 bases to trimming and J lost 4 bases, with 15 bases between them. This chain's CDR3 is CASRKGLVSETQYF. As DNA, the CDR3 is TGCGCCAGCAGGAAGGGTCTAGTGTCAGAGACCCAGTACTTC.